This T cell receptor (beta chain) was documented in a study of blood T cell repertoires in COVID-19. CDR3 length equals 13 residues. Trimming took off 4 bases at V and 3 bases at J, with 9 bases between the two ends. The germline CDR1 and CDR2 sequences are MNHEY and SMNVEV (reference sequence). As originally analysed: Amplifying reference gene primers gave estimates of nucleated cell counts. Sequenced by immunoSEQ multiplex PCR; TCRdb stores in-frame clones only, minus some. The V and J calls and clone size were taken over from that table, and D and trimming were inferred from the DNA. The sample includes approximately 350,000 clones, around 88% of them seen just once.

The sequenced sample was peripheral blood. The receptor was isolated from a woman aged 60 to 75 with COVID-19, enrolled during active disease. The chain carries TRBV27 and TRBJ1-1; possible D gene TRBD1, 6 bases. The CDR3 DNA follows: TGTGCCAGCAGTTCCAGGGGCTACACTGAAGCTTTCTTT. Its translation: CASSSRGYTEAFF.